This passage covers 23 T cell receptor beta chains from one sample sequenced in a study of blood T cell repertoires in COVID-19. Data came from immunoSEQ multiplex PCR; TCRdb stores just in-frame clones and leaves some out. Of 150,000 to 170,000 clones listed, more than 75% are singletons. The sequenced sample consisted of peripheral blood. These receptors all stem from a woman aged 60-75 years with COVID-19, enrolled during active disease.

The CDR3 loop is CSAKENQPQHF. DNA of the CDR3: TGCAGTGCTAAGGAGAATCAGCCCCAGCATTTT. This sequence joins TRBV20-1 and TRBJ1-5; no reliable D call. The germline CDR1 and CDR2 sequences are DFQATT and SNEGSKA (reference sequence). The CDR3 is 11 amino acids. The ends were cut back, 4 bases at V and 4 bases at J, with 5 bases in the middle.

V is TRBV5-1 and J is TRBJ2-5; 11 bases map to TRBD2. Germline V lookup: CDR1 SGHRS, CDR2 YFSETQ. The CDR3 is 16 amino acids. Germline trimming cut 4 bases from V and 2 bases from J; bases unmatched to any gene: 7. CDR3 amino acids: CASSLQGLAVQETQYF. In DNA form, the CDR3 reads TGCGCCAGCAGCCTCCAGGGACTAGCGGTACAAGAGACCCAGTACTTC. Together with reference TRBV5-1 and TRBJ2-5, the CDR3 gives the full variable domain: KAGVTQTPRYLIKTRGQQVTLSCSPISGHRSVSWYQQTPGQGLQFLFEYFSETQRNKGNFPGRFSGRQFSNSRSEMNVSTLELGDSALYLCASSLQGLAVQETQYFGPGTRLLVL.

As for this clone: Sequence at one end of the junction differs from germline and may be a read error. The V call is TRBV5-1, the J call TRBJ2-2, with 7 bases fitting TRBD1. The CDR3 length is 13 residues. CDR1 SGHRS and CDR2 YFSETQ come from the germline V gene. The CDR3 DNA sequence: TGCGCCAGCAGTTTGGGGACAGCCGGGGAGCTGTTTTTT. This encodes CASSLGTAGELFF.

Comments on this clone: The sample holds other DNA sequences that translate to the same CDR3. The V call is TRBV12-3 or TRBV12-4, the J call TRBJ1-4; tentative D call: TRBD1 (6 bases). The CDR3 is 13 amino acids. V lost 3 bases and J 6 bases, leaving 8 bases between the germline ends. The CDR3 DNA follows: TGTGCCAGCAGTTTTCACAGGGATGAAAAACTGTTTTTT. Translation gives CASSFHRDEKLFF.

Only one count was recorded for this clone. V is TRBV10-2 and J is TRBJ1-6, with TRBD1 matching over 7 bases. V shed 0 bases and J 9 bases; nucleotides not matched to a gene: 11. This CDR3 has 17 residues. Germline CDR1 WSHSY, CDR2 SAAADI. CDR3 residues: CASSESKGQITTSPLHF. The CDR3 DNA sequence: TGCGCCAGCAGTGAGTCAAAGGGACAGATCACGACTTCACCCCTCCACTTT.

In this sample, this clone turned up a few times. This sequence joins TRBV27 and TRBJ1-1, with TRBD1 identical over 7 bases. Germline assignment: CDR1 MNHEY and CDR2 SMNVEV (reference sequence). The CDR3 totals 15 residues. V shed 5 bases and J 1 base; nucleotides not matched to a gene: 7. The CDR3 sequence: CASSPPTGRNTEAFF. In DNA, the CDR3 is TGTGCCAGCAGTCCCCCGACAGGGCGGAACACTGAAGCTTTCTTT.

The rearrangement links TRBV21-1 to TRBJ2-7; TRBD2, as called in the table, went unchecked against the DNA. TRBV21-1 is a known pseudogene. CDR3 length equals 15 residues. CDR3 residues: CASSKVPLKSGEQYF. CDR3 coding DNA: TGTGCCAGCAGCAAAGTTCCGTTGAAGAGCGGCGAGCAGTACTTC.

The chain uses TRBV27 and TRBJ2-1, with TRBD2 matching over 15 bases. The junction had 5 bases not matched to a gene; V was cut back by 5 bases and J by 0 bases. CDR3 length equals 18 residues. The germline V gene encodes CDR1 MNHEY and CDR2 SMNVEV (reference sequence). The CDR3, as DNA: TGTGCCAGCAGTGGGACTAGCGGGAGGTTGAGCTCCTACAATGAGCAGTTCTTC. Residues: CASSGTSGRLSSYNEQFF.

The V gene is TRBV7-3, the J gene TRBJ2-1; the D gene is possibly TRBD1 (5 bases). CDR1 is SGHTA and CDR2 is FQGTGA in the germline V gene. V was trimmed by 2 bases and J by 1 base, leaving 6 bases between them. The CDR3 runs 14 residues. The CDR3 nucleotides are TGTGCCAGCAGCTTACAGGGTTCCTACAATGAGCAGTTCTTC. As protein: CASSLQGSYNEQFF.

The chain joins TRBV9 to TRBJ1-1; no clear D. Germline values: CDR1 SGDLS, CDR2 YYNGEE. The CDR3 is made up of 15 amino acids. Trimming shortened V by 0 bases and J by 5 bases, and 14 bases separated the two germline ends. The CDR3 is CASSVGPGSRTEAFF. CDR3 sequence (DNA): TGTGCCAGCAGCGTAGGTCCCGGTAGTCGGACTGAAGCTTTCTTT.

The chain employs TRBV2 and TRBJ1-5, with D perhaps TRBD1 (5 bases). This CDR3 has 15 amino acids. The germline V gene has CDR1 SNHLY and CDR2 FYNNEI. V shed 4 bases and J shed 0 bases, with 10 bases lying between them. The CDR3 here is CASSVTVDSNQPQHF. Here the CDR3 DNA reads TGTGCCAGCAGTGTGACAGTTGATAGCAATCAGCCCCAGCATTTT. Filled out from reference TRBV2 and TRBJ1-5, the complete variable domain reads EPEVTQTPSHQVTQMGQEVILRCVPISNHLYFYWYRQILGQKVEFLVSFYNNEISEKSEIFDDQFSVERPDGSNFTLKIRSTKLEDSAMYFCASSVTVDSNQPQHFGDGTRLSIL.

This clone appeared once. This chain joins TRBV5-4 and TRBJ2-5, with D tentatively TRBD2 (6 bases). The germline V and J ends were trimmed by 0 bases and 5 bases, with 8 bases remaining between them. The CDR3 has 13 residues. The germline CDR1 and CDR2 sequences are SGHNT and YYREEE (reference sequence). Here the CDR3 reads CASSLAGRETQYF. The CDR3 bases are TGTGCCAGCAGCTTGGCAGGGAGGGAGACCCAGTACTTC.

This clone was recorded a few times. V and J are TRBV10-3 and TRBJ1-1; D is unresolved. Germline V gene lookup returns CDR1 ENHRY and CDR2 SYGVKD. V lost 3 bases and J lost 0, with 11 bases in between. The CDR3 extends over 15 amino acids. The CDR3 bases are TGTGCCATCAGTGAAGTGCTAGGCATGAACACTGAAGCTTTCTTT. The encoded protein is CAISEVLGMNTEAFF.

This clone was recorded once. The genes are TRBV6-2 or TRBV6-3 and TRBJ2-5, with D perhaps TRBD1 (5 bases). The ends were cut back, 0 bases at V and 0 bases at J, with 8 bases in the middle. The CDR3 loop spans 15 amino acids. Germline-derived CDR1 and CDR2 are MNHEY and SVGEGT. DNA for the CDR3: TGTGCCAGCAGTTACTCGAACAGGTACCAAGAGACCCAGTACTTC. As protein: CASSYSNRYQETQYF.

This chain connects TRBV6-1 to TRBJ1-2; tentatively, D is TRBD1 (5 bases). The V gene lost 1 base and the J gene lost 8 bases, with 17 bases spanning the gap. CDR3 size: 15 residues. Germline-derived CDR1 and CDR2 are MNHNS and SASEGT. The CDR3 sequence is CASSEDNRLSWGYTF. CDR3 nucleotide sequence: TGTGCCAGCAGTGAAGATAACAGGCTAAGTTGGGGCTACACCTTC.

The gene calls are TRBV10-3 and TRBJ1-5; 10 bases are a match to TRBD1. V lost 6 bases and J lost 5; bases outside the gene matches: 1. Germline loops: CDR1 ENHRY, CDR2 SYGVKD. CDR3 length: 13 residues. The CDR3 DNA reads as TGTGCCATCAGCGGGACAGGGGATCAGCCCCAGCATTTT. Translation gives CAISGTGDQPQHF.

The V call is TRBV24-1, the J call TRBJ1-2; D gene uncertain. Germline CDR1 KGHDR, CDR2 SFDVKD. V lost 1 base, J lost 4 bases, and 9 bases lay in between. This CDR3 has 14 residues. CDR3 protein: CATSDFRLTYGYTF. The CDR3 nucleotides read TGTGCCACCAGTGATTTTCGACTGACCTATGGCTACACCTTC.

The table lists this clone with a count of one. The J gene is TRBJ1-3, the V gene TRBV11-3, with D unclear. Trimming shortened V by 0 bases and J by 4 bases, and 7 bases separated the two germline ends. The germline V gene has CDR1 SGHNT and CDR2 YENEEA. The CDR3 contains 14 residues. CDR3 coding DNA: TGTGCCAGCAGCTTAGAGGGCAACGGAAACACCATATATTTT. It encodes CASSLEGNGNTIYF.

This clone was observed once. Written as DNA, the CDR3 is TGTGCCAGCAGCCAATGGACAGGCCCTGTAGCCATATATTTT. Protein: CASSQWTGPVAIYF. This chain connects TRBV14 to TRBJ1-3, with TRBD1 matching over 7 bases. J lost 11 bases, V lost 2 bases, and 9 bases had no gene match. Germline V gene lookup returns CDR1 SGHDN and CDR2 FVKESK. The CDR3 spans 14 residues.

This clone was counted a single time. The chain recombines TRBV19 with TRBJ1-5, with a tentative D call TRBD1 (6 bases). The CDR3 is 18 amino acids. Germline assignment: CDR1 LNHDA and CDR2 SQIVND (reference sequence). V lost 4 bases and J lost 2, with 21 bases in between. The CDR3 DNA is TGTGCCAGTAGTAGTCCCCGGGACACGAGCGCTCGCAATCAGCCCCAGCATTTT. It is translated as CASSSPRDTSARNQPQHF.

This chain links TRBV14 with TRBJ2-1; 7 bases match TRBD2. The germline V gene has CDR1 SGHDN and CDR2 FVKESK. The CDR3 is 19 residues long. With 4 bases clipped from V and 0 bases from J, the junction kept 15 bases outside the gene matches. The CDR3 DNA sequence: TGTGCCAGCAGCCGACGACCCCTTGAGCGGGGCAGCTCCTACAATGAGCAGTTCTTC. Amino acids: CASSRRPLERGSSYNEQFF.

The CDR3: CASSRDRDSEQFF. The CDR3 nucleotides read TGTGCCAGCAGCCGGGACAGGGACAGTGAGCAGTTCTTC. The rearrangement links TRBV3-1 (or the pseudogene TRBV3-2) to TRBJ2-1; TRBD1 matches at 9 bases. The CDR3 spans 13 residues. Germline CDR1 LGHDT, CDR2 YNNKEL (reference sequence). The trim removed 4 bases at V and 9 bases at J, leaving 4 bases unmatched.

The CDR3, as DNA: TGTGCCAGCAGCCAAGATGGGACAGGGCAAAAGGAAAAACTGTTTTTT. This codes for CASSQDGTGQKEKLFF. The V call is TRBV4-2, the J call TRBJ1-4, with 9 nucleotides matching TRBD1. After removal of 0 bases from V and 8 bases from J, the junction contained 7 bases not matched to a gene. The CDR3 is 16 amino acids. Looked up from germline, CDR1 is LGHNA and CDR2 is YNFKEQ.